The 3 T cell receptor beta chains below all came from one sample that was sequenced in a study of cytomegalovirus exposure and HLA in healthy donors. It was with 60 Vbeta and 13 Jbeta primers that the PCR ran. The method was immunoSEQ multiplex PCR; TCRdb's version includes in-frame clones alone and lacks a portion of them. The table includes more than 100,000 clones, approximately 84% detected once. Sequencing used PBMCs. The receptors were gathered from a woman aged 18-35 years in good health and CMV-seronegative.

This clone occurred a few times. The chain employs TRBV18 and TRBJ1-1; D remains ambiguous. This CDR3 spans 14 amino acids. Per germline, CDR1 KGHSH and CDR2 LQKENI. Trimming cost V 6 bases and J 2 bases, with 13 bases left between them. CDR3 nucleotide sequence: TGTGCCAGCTCGGCCGGGAGAACCAACACTGAAGCTTTCTTT. Protein product: CASSAGRTNTEAFF.

CDR3 sequence reads: CASSLDAGLNTEAFF. DNA for the CDR3: TGTGCCAGCAGCTTAGATGCAGGGTTGAACACTGAAGCTTTCTTT. V and J are TRBV7-9 and TRBJ1-1; D is perhaps TRBD1 (5 bases). Germline V CDR1 and CDR2: SEHNR, FQNEAQ (reference sequence). Trimming cost V 1 base and J 0 bases, with 9 bases left between them. The CDR3 loop spans 15 amino acids.

The genes are TRBV25-1 and TRBJ1-2, with TRBD1 matching 8 bases. The CDR3 has 16 residues. J lost 1 base, V lost 3 bases, and 7 bases had no gene match. CDR1 is MGHDK and CDR2 is SYGVNS in the germline V gene. Here the CDR3 reads CASSDKTGEGNYGYTF. CDR3 DNA sequence: TGTGCCAGCAGTGATAAGACAGGGGAAGGTAACTATGGCTACACCTTC.